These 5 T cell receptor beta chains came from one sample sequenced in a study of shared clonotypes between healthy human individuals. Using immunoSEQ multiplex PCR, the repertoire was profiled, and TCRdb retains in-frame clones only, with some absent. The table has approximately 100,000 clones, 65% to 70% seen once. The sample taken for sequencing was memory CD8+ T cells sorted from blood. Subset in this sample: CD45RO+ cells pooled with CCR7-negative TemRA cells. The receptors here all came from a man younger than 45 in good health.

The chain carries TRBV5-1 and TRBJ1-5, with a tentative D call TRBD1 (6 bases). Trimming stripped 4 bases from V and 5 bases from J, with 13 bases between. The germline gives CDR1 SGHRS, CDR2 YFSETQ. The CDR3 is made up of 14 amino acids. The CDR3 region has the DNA TGCGCCAGCAGCCTTGCAGGGGCGGATCAGCCCCAGCATTTT. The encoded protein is CASSLAGADQPQHF.

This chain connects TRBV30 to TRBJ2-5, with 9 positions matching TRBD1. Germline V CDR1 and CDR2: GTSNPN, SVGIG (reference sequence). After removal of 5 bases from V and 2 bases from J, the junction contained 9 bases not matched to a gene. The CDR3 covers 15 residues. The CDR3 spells CAWQPGTGTQETQYF. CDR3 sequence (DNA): TGTGCCTGGCAGCCCGGGACAGGGACTCAAGAGACCCAGTACTTC.

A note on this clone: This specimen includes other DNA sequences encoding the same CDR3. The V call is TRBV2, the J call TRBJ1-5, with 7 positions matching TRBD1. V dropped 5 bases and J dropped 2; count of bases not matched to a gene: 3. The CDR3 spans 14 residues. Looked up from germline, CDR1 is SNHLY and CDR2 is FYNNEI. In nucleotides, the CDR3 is TGTGCCAGCAGTTTAGGACAGGGCAATCAGCCCCAGCATTTT. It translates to CASSLGQGNQPQHF.

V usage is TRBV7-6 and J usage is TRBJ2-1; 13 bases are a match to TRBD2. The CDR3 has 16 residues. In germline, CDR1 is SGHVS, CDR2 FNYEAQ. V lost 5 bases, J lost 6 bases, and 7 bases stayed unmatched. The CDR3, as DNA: TGTGCCAGCAGCCACGGACTAGCGGGAGTAGGCAATGAGCAGTTCTTC. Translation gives CASSHGLAGVGNEQFF.

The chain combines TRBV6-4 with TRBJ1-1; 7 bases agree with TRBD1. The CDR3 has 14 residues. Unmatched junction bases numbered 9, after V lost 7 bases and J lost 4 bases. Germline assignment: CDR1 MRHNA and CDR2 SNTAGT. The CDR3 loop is CASKQGPGVTEAFF. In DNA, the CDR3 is TGTGCCAGCAAACAGGGGCCGGGAGTCACTGAAGCTTTCTTT.